The 17 T cell receptor beta chains below all came from one sample that was sequenced in a study of shared clonotypes between healthy human individuals. CD8 cells classed as naive were CD45RO-negative and positively selected for CCR7, excluding terminally differentiated effector memory CD45RA+ cells. The protocol was immunoSEQ multiplex PCR, while the TCRdb copy is restricted to in-frame clones and leaves out a portion. The table includes about 1.9 million clones, around 95% detected once. Sequenced input: naive CD8+ T cells from PBMCs. The receptors originated from a man aged 18-30 years in good health. Some clones in this sample may be carry-over from other donors' samples.

The chain is built from TRBV4-3 and TRBJ1-2; the D gene is possibly TRBD1 (5 bases). The CDR3 spans 15 residues. The germline CDR1 and CDR2 sequences are LGHNA and YSLEER. Trimming pared 2 bases from V and 3 bases from J, leaving 13 bases between. The CDR3 DNA reads TGCGCCAGCAGCCAAATAGAAGGCAGGGACTATGGCTACACCTTC. This gives the protein CASSQIEGRDYGYTF.

This clone showed up just once. V usage is TRBV5-4 and J usage is TRBJ2-2, with 11 bases matching TRBD2. The CDR3 consists of 15 residues. Trimming at V came to 0 bases and at J to 6 bases, leaving 1 base not matched to a gene. Germline V gives CDR1 SGHNT, CDR2 YYREEE (reference sequence). The CDR3 coding sequence is TGTGCCAGCAGCTTGGTTAGCGGGAGGGCCGGGGAGCTGTTTTTT. The encoded protein is CASSLVSGRAGELFF.

V gene TRBV27 combines with J gene TRBJ2-3, with 7 bases fitting TRBD1. CDR3 length: 16 amino acids. CDR1 is MNHEY and CDR2 is SMNVEV in the germline V gene (reference sequence). After removal of 5 bases from V and 1 base from J, the junction contained 9 bases not matched to a gene. The CDR3 region is CASSPLTGMGTDTQYF. DNA for the CDR3: TGTGCCAGCAGTCCCTTGACAGGGATGGGCACAGATACGCAGTATTTT.

The chain recombines TRBV4-1 with TRBJ2-5, with unresolved D. Germline V gene lookup returns CDR1 MGHRA and CDR2 YSYEKL. The V and J ends lost 1 base and 1 base respectively, with 10 bases between them. The CDR3 totals 15 residues. CDR3 loop: CASSQVVEAQETQYF. The CDR3 DNA reads as TGCGCCAGCAGCCAAGTAGTTGAGGCCCAAGAGACCCAGTACTTC.

As regards this clone: The same CDR3 is also encoded by other DNA sequences in this sample. The chain uses TRBV5-1 and TRBJ1-1, with TRBD1 identical over 11 bases. CDR1 and CDR2 (germline): SGHRS, YFSETQ. The CDR3 spans 14 residues. After removal of 3 bases from V and 2 bases from J, the junction contained 0 bases not matched to a gene. CDR3 loop: CASSWTGGNTEAFF. CDR3 DNA sequence: TGCGCCAGCAGCTGGACAGGGGGCAACACTGAAGCTTTCTTT.

V gene TRBV30 combines with J gene TRBJ1-2; TRBD1 aligns across 8 bases. There are 19 residues in the CDR3. J gave up 2 bases and V 1 base, and 18 bases lay outside the gene matches. Germline CDR1 reads GTSNPN; CDR2 reads SVGIG (reference sequence). The DNA for the CDR3 is TGTGCCTGGAGTGGGGGATACGGACAGGGAGATCTTTGGAACTATGGCTACACCTTC. Its protein product is CAWSGGYGQGDLWNYGYTF.

The chain couples TRBV11-2 to TRBJ2-5, with 7 nucleotides matching TRBD2. Trimming cost V 4 bases and J 3 bases; bases outside gene matches: 8. CDR1 is SGHAT, CDR2 FQNNGV, per germline. This CDR3 comprises 15 residues. CDR3 coding DNA: TGTGCCAGCAGCTCCTTTAGGCGGGGGAAAGAGACCCAGTACTTC. Amino acid sequence: CASSSFRRGKETQYF.

The gene calls are TRBV5-4 and TRBJ2-1; D gene unclear. This CDR3 is built from 15 residues. V lost 0 bases to trimming and J lost 3 bases, with 10 bases between them. Germline V gives CDR1 SGHNT, CDR2 YYREEE (reference sequence). The CDR3 sequence: CASSLEDPLYNEQFF. Here the CDR3 DNA reads TGTGCCAGCAGCTTGGAGGATCCCCTCTACAATGAGCAGTTCTTC.

The chain combines TRBV5-1 with TRBJ2-3, with D possibly matching TRBD2 (5 bases). The germline V and J ends were trimmed by 6 bases and 2 bases, with 16 bases remaining between them. The CDR3 sequence is 15 residues long. Germline V gives CDR1 SGHRS, CDR2 YFSETQ. The CDR3 spells CASTASLYSTDTQYF. CDR3 in DNA: TGCGCCAGCACCGCTAGCCTTTATTCCACAGATACGCAGTATTTT.

V and J are TRBV19 and TRBJ2-2, with D possibly being TRBD1 (6 bases). The CDR3 extends over 17 amino acids. Germline CDR1 reads LNHDA; CDR2 reads SQIVND (reference sequence). Deletions cut 0 bases from V and 3 bases from J, with 14 bases between. The CDR3 nucleotides are TGTGCCAGTAGTATAGACTCGGACAGTTTACACACCGGGGAGCTGTTTTTT. Translation gives CASSIDSDSLHTGELFF. The full variable domain, in which reference TRBV19 and TRBJ2-2 provide the parts outside the CDR3, is DGGITQSPKYLFRKEGQNVTLSCEQNLNHDAMYWYRQDPGQGLRLIYYSQIVNDFQKGDIAEGYSVSREKKESFPLTVTSAQKNPTAFYLCASSIDSDSLHTGELFFGEGSRLTVL.

The chain joins TRBV28 to TRBJ1-5; TRBD1 agrees at 8 bases. V lost 3 bases, J lost 6 bases, and 4 bases stayed unmatched. Per germline, CDR1 MDHEN and CDR2 SYDVKM. The CDR3 loop spans 14 amino acids. The CDR3 loop is CASSFRGPGQPQHF. For the CDR3, the DNA is TGTGCCAGCAGTTTCAGGGGGCCAGGTCAGCCCCAGCATTTT.

This clone was found a few times. This sequence joins TRBV2 and TRBJ1-5, with TRBD1 matching over 7 bases. The CDR3 contains 15 residues. Germline CDR1 and CDR2: SNHLY and FYNNEI. The ends lost 6 bases at V and 0 bases at J; junction bases unmatched: 5. Written as DNA, the CDR3 is TGTGCCAGCAGGGAGACAGGGAGTAGCAATCAGCCCCAGCATTTT. The encoded protein is CASRETGSSNQPQHF.

The chain carries TRBV7-2 and TRBJ1-1; D gene uncertain. CDR3 length equals 14 residues. Germline V lookup: CDR1 SGHTA, CDR2 FQGNSA. V dropped 7 bases and J dropped 4 bases, with 16 bases sitting between them. The CDR3 region has the DNA TGTGCCAGCACCTTGGGCAGGTGGGGCACTGAAGCTTTCTTT. Amino acids: CASTLGRWGTEAFF.

V usage is TRBV7-8 and J usage is TRBJ2-7; D may match TRBD1 or TRBD2 (6 bases each). The ends were cut back, 5 bases at V and 0 bases at J, with 23 bases in the middle. Per the germline V gene, CDR1 is SGHVS and CDR2 is FQNEAQ. The CDR3 totals 18 residues. CDR3 loop: CASSRRDAGEYGSYEQYF. In nucleotides, the CDR3 is TGTGCCAGCAGCCGGAGGGATGCAGGGGAGTATGGCTCCTACGAGCAGTACTTC.

The chain links TRBV9 to TRBJ1-1; D uncertain. Trimming removed 3 bases at V and 0 bases at J, with 9 bases between. The CDR3 is made up of 14 amino acids. The germline V gene has CDR1 SGDLS and CDR2 YYNGEE. In DNA form, the CDR3 reads TGTGCCAGCAGCGAAAGGTCCTTGAACACTGAAGCTTTCTTT. Encoded protein: CASSERSLNTEAFF.

The rearrangement uses TRBV15 and TRBJ2-7; D is possibly TRBD2 (6 bases). The V and J ends lost 5 bases and 0 bases respectively, with 20 bases between them. This CDR3 region has 17 residues. Germline V gene data show CDR1 as LNHNV and CDR2 as YYDKDF (reference sequence). For the CDR3, the DNA is TGTGCCACCAGCCCCCCTTCGGTGGAGGGTTTCTCCTACGAGCAGTACTTC. Protein: CATSPPSVEGFSYEQYF.

The chain recombines TRBV9 with TRBJ2-7; D possibly corresponds to TRBD2 (5 bases). The CDR3 length is 15 residues. The ends were cut back, 2 bases at V and 3 bases at J, with 15 bases in the middle. The germline CDR1 and CDR2 sequences are SGDLS and YYNGEE. CDR3 amino acids: CASSVSAAGGYEQYF. CDR3 DNA: TGTGCCAGCAGCGTTAGTGCCGCCGGAGGCTACGAGCAGTACTTC.